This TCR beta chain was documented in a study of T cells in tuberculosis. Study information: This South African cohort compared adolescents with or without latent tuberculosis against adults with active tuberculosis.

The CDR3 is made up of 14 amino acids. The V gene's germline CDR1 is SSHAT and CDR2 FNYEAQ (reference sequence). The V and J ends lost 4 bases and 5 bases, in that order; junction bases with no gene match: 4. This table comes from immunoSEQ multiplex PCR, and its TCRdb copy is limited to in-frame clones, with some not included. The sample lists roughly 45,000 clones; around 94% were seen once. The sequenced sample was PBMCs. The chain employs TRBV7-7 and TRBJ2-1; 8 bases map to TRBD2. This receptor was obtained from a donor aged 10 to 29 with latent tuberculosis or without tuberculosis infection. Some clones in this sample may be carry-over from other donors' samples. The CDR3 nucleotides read TGTGCCAGCAGCTCAGGAGCGGGAGACAATGAGCAGTTCTTC. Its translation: CASSSGAGDNEQFF.